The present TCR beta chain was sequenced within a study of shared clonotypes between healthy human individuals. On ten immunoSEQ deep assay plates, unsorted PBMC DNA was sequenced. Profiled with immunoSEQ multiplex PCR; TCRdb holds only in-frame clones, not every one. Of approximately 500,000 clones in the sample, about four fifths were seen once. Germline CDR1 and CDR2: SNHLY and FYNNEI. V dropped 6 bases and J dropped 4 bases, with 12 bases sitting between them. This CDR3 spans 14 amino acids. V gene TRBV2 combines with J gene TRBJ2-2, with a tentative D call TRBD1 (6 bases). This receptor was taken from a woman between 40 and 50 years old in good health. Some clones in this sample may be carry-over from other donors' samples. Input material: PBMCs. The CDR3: CASRRQASTGELFF. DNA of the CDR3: TGTGCCAGCAGAAGACAGGCTAGCACCGGGGAGCTGTTTTTT.